The TCR beta chain under discussion was sequenced for a study of blood T cells in healthy people across ages. About the research overall: Template switching picked up about one barcoded beta molecule for each two T cells.

Trimming shortened V by 3 bases and J by 2 bases, and 15 bases separated the two germline ends. Germline V gene data show CDR1 as SGHDT and CDR2 as YYEEEE. The CDR3 has 15 residues. The authors ran a second PCR of about 7 to 12 cycles using a sample-barcoded 5' primer and a J-beta primer mix. TCRdb analysed the 5' RACE reads with MiXCR anew, one entry per CDR3 protein. The sample has 1.6 million or so distinct CDR3 sequences; roughly a third are singletons. All donors came from Russia, were Caucasian and healthy, and spanned ages roughly 6 to 100. For every donor, a draw yielded around 9.4 milliliters of peripheral blood.

The J gene is TRBJ2-7, the V gene TRBV5-6, with D maybe TRBD1 (5 bases). This clonotype was obtained from a woman in her 30s in good health. Sequenced sample: blood. The CDR3 bases are TGTGCCAGCAGCTCACACCCTGTAGGGGCCTACGAGCAGTACTTC. Its protein product is CASSSHPVGAYEQYF.